This T cell receptor (beta chain) came from a study of shared clonotypes between healthy human individuals (dated by TCRdb to 2020 to 2021). Turning to the overall study: Three men and a couple of women, aged 18 to 49 years, made up the cohort. The study deeply sequenced blood TCR repertoires of about 5 healthy adults to estimate repertoire size and the extent of clonotype sharing between individuals. Between about 0.94 and 8.9 billion PBMCs per donor were obtained by leukapheresis. Different laboratories and diverse techniques were used to prepare libraries and sequence TCR repertoires, to increase sequencing depth and limit assay-specific biases. For each donor, CD4 naive and CD4 memory were each given three plates, CD8 naive was given two plates, and CD8 memory was given one plate. Overall study results and their limits: Sampling was restricted to blood, and TCR repertoires in tissue are likely to differ from TCR repertoires in blood. About 4.5% of naive CD4, 3% to 4% of naive CD8, about 2.4% of memory CD4, and less than 0.45% of memory CD8 clonotypes were shared across several donors. Clonotypes shared by all four sorted-subset donors showed higher generation probabilities than non-shared clonotypes. Rarefaction of sorted-subset datasets indicated incomplete sequencing despite the large sequencing depth. Naive subsets generally had larger estimated clonotype richness than memory subsets. The small number of donors limited the genetic and exposure-history diversity represented. Pairwise subsampling led to the expectation that sequencing depth would affect the degree of clonotype sharing among donors.

Regarding this clone: Its antigen remains undetermined. The sample holds no much larger clone one base away, and base qualities are not on file.

Using the deep immunoSEQ assay, multiplex PCR amplified TCR CDR3 regions from genomic DNA. For each cell subset, the extracted genomic DNA was distributed evenly across all wells of several immunoSEQ 96-well plates, and each plate served as one replicate. Each replicate PCR for sorted subsets received around 0.2 ug genomic DNA, equal to about 30,000 T cell genomes. The purified libraries were quantified using a Qubit 3.0 fluorometer, sized with a Bioanalyzer 2100, and then quantified again using the KAPA Library Quantification kit. Every immunoSEQ 96-well plate was sequenced on a dedicated single-read 150-cycle Illumina NextSeq 550 flow cell. The original pipeline was this. Because the immunoSEQ output held only junctional sequences and lacked quality scores, the filtering could not match the filtering applied to full-length reads. To assign V/J genes and CDR3, sequences were annotated using PyIR, a Python wrapper for IgBLAST v1.9, with IMGT germline references. Reads with weak V/J assignments (E-value above 1e-6), missing CDR3, stop codons, out-of-frame junctions, or ambiguous translated residues were removed. V3J clonotypes were defined as sequences sharing the same inferred V gene, J gene, and CDR3 amino acid sequence. The percentage overlap between two repertoires was calculated by dividing the number of shared unique clonotypes by the size of the smaller repertoire. Richness of each repertoire was evaluated using RTK rarefaction, the Chao1 estimator, and Recon v2.1 estimates of unobserved clonotypes. Generation probabilities for all TCRbeta clonotypes obtained by the gDNA method from a few donors were computed using OLGA. TCRdb carries this immuneACCESS record with in-frame sequences only. Its versions omit some clonotypes, under half of them owing to an unresolved V gene in the studies checked, with the rest unexplained. D and trimming come from the DNA, and the V and J calls and clone size come from that table. In this sample the table shows more than 2 million clones, over 85% of which occur a single time. The ten biggest clones cover approximately 1.6% of the sample.

CD8 naive samples were obtained by positive selection for CCR7 among CD45RO-negative cells, yielding a CD45RA+CCR7+ population from which TemRA cells were excluded. The donors were healthy, HIV-negative adults with no recently reported acute infections or vaccinations. Every donor was a Caucasian adult living in Nashville, Tennessee, USA. Blood was obtained by leukapheresis, after which PBMCs were separated by Ficoll-Histopaque density gradient centrifugation and cryopreserved in liquid nitrogen vapor phase. Purity and quantity of every magnetically sorted T cell population were checked by analytical flow cytometry. From each sorted fraction, genomic DNA was isolated and quantified by UV absorbance on a Nanodrop 2000c. The junction shows trimming of 7 bases on V and 5 bases on J, plus 11 bases between the germline ends. CDR1 is given as MNHNS and CDR2 as SASEGT, both from the germline V gene. The CDR3, cysteine through phenylalanine, is 12 amino acids long. Here the CDR3 DNA is all that survives: 36 bases in frame from base 1.

This TCR came from a man younger than 30 in good health. Some clones in this sample may be carry-over from other donors' samples. The specimen sequenced was naive CD8+ T cells from PBMCs. This specimen's cell subset or site label, interpreted: CD45RA+CCR7+. The V and J segments used are TRBV6-1 and TRBJ1-2; the D gene identity is not certain. The encoded CDR3 is CASTPGLYGYTF. The DNA reads as follows: TGTGCCAGCACCCCAGGACTTTATGGCTACACCTTC.